Shown below are 8 T cell receptor beta chains from a single sample sequenced in a study of T cell repertoires in cytomegalovirus infection. TCRdb used MiXCR to reprocess the reads, holding one entry per CDR3 protein. The sample shows about 530,000 distinct CDR3 sequences, approximately 25% of them seen only once. What was sequenced was PBMCs. The receptors originated from a human donor in good health (CMV status not recorded). Some clones in this sample may be carry-over from other donors' samples.

The chain combines TRBV19 with TRBJ2-2; 8 bases fit TRBD1. J lost 7 bases, V lost 8 bases, and 9 bases had no gene match. From germline, CDR1 is LNHDA and CDR2 SQIVND (reference sequence). The CDR3 is 14 residues long. CDR3 in DNA: TGTGCCAGTCTAAGCCAGGGGGCATACGGGGAGCTGTTTTTT. This gives the protein CASLSQGAYGELFF.

This clonotype was seen many times. This chain joins TRBV7-2 and TRBJ2-1, with D perhaps TRBD2 (6 bases). The CDR3 sequence is 15 residues long. From germline, CDR1 is SGHTA and CDR2 FQGNSA. Trimming took 5 bases from V and 5 from J, leaving 16 bases between them. In DNA, the CDR3 is TGTGCCAGCAGCCAGCGGGTCGGTTCTGACAATGAGCAGTTCTTC. This codes for CASSQRVGSDNEQFF.

J is TRBJ1-1 and V is TRBV5-6, with a weak D call TRBD1 (5 bases). V lost 5 bases, J lost 0 bases, and 17 bases lay in between. In germline, CDR1 is SGHDT, CDR2 YYEEEE. The CDR3 is 16 residues long. The CDR3 sequence is CASSPLGRRMNTEAFF. The CDR3, as DNA: TGTGCCAGCAGTCCGCTGGGGCGTCGAATGAACACTGAAGCTTTCTTT. The full variable domain, completed using reference TRBV5-6 and TRBJ1-1, is DAGVTQSPTHLIKTRGQQVTLRCSPKSGHDTVSWYQQALGQGPQFIFQYYEEEERQRGNFPDRFSGHQFPNYSSELNVNALLLGDSALYLCASSPLGRRMNTEAFFGQGTRLTVV.

This chain joins TRBV4-1 and TRBJ2-2; D is unresolved. The ends were cut back, 5 bases at V and 7 bases at J, with 14 bases in the middle. Germline V gene data show CDR1 as MGHRA and CDR2 as YSYEKL. This CDR3 region has 14 residues. CDR3 in DNA: TGCGCCAGCAGCTTCCGAATGGTAGACGGGGAGCTGTTTTTT. Residues: CASSFRMVDGELFF.

The chain carries TRBV5-1 and TRBJ2-7; D gene unclear. Looked up from germline, CDR1 is SGHRS and CDR2 is YFSETQ. CDR3 length: 14 amino acids. V lost 7 bases and J lost 2, with 16 bases in between. The CDR3 is CASCPSGRTYEQYF. The DNA for the CDR3 is TGCGCCAGCTGCCCTTCGGGCAGGACCTACGAGCAGTACTTC.

This clonotype has at least ten counts. V is TRBV2 and J is TRBJ2-7; unclear D gene. Per germline, CDR1 SNHLY and CDR2 FYNNEI. CDR3 length equals 14 residues. V lost 2 bases and J lost 6, with 14 bases in between. Here the CDR3 reads CASSERAEPPEQYV. CDR3 DNA sequence: TGTGCCAGCAGTGAAAGGGCGGAGCCCCCCGAGCAGTACGTC.

The count of this clonotype is one. The gene calls are TRBV6-6 and TRBJ1-2; D is ambiguous. Germline loops: CDR1 MNHNY, CDR2 SVGAGI (reference sequence). The ends were cut back, 0 bases at V and 4 bases at J, with 6 bases in the middle. The CDR3 has 13 amino acids. The CDR3 sequence: CASSYSAFYGYTF. The CDR3 DNA is TGTGCCAGCAGTTACTCTGCTTTCTATGGCTACACCTTC.

In its sample, this clonotype was seen a few times. The rearrangement joins TRBV7-2 to TRBJ2-3; no firm D call. Trimming stripped 5 bases from V and 3 bases from J, with 12 bases between. This CDR3 spans 14 amino acids. Germline V CDR1 and CDR2: SGHTA, FQGNSA. The CDR3 is CASSGVGRTDTQYF. The CDR3 DNA sequence: TGTGCCAGCAGCGGGGTTGGAAGGACAGATACGCAGTATTTT.